This TCR beta chain was obtained from a study of T cell repertoires in ileal Crohn's disease. Study-wide results and limits: Compared with CD4 T cells, sorted CD8 cells carried more expanded clones.

Repertoires were generated with immunoSEQ multiplex PCR, while TCRdb's copy carries only in-frame clones and drops some. The sample lists 4,500 to 6,500 clones, around 86% occurring once. Regarding time point: proximal margin of the surgical specimen (macroscopically non-inflamed). Germline V gene sequence: CDR1 SGHTA, CDR2 FQGNSA. The CDR3 is 14 amino acids. The V end lost 2 bases, the J end lost 1 base, and 8 bases lay between the germline ends. A remark on this clone: What it binds is not known.

The TCR originated in an adult with Crohn's disease. The V call is TRBV7-2, the J call TRBJ1-1; D remains unclear. The sample was ileal tissue. Here the CDR3 DNA reads TGTGCCAGCAGCTTACGGGCGGGGAACACTGAAGCTTTCTTT. Protein sequence: CASSLRAGNTEAFF.